The clone carrying this T cell receptor (beta chain) was counted many times. The data were taken from a study of CD8 T cells in ankylosing spondylitis. By quantitative 5'-RACE with molecular barcodes, the TCR beta libraries were made. MiXCR was run by TCRdb on the 5' RACE reads, yielding one entry per CDR3 protein. Altogether 240,000 or so distinct CDR3 sequences are present, around 9.1% being singletons, with the ten largest covering around 7%. Germline-derived CDR1 and CDR2 are SGHRS and YFSETQ. Between the trimmed V and J ends, which lost 3 bases and 0 bases, there was a span of 9 bases. The CDR3 length is 14 residues.

The chain combines TRBV5-1 with TRBJ2-5, with D hard to call. The sequence derives from a male donor with ankylosing spondylitis or in good health (not recorded which). Source material: blood, either unsorted or a sorted T cell fraction (not recorded which). The CDR3 DNA sequence: TGCGCCAGCAGCTCGAGCAAGTACCAAGAGACCCAGTACTTC. Translated: CASSSSKYQETQYF.